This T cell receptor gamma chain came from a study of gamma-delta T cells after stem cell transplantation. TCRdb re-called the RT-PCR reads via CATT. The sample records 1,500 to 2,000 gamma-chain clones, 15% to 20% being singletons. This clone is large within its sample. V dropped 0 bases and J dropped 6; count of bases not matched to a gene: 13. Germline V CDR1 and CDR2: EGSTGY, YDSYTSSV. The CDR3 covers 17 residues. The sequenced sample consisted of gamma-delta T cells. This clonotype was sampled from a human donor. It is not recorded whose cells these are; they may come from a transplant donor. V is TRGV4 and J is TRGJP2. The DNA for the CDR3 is TGTGCCACCTGGGATGGGCCACCCCAGGTTGGTGATTGGATCAAGACGTTT. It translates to CATWDGPPQVGDWIKTF.